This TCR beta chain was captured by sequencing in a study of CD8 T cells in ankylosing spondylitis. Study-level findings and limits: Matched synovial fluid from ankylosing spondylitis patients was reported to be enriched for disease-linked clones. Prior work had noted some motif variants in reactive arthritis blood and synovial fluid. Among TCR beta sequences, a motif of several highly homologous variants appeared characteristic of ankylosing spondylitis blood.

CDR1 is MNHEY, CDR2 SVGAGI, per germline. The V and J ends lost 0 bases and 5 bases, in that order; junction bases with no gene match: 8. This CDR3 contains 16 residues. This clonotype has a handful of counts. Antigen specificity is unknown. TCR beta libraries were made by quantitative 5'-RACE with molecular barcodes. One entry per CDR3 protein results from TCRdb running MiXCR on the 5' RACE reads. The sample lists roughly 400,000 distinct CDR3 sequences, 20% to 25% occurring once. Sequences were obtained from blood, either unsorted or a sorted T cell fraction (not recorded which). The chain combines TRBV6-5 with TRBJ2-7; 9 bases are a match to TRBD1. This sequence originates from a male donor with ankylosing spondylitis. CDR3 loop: CASSYSWTGASHEQYF. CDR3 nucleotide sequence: TGTGCCAGCAGTTACTCGTGGACAGGGGCTTCCCACGAGCAGTACTTC.